Below are 19 T cell receptor beta chains sequenced from a single sample in a study of blood T cell repertoires in COVID-19. TCRdb's copy holds only in-frame clones and misses some; the assay was immunoSEQ multiplex PCR. The sample shows tens of thousands of clones, roughly 82% of them seen only once. Sequenced sample: peripheral blood. These TCRs come from a woman aged 55-70 years with acute or convalescent COVID-19.

The chain's CDR3 is CASSSEGVWLDYGYTF. The CDR3 DNA reads TGTGCCAGCAGTTCAGAGGGGGTATGGTTGGACTATGGCTACACCTTC. The chain links TRBV6-2 or TRBV6-3 to TRBJ1-2; a weak D match, TRBD1 (6 bases). The CDR3 has 16 residues. Trimming took 4 bases from V and 3 from J, leaving 18 bases between them. Germline CDR1 reads MNHEY; CDR2 reads SVGEGT.

The sample holds one count of this clone. DNA of the CDR3: TGTGCCAGCAGCCTGAACCGCAGGGGAAGCGAGCAGTACTTC. This encodes CASSLNRRGSEQYF. The chain has TRBV3-1 (or the pseudogene TRBV3-2) and TRBJ2-7; D may be TRBD1 (6 bases). Per germline, CDR1 LGHDT and CDR2 YNNKEL (reference sequence). V was shortened by 4 bases and J by 6 bases, with 16 bases between the two germline ends. The CDR3 sequence is 14 residues long.

The chain combines TRBV12-3 or TRBV12-4 with TRBJ1-2; the match to TRBD1 covers 7 bases. CDR3 length equals 13 residues. After removal of 7 bases from V and 4 bases from J, the junction contained 6 bases not matched to a gene. The CDR3 DNA reads as TGTGCCAGCACGAGGGACAGCATCTATGGCTACACCTTC. It encodes CASTRDSIYGYTF.

The chain has TRBV7-8 and TRBJ2-1; 9 bases line up with TRBD2. Trimming removed 5 bases from V and 0 bases from J; junction bases left unmatched: 14. The CDR3 covers 19 residues. Germline CDR1 reads SGHVS; CDR2 reads FQNEAQ. CDR3 protein: CASSPVAGAAIFSYNEQFF. Here the CDR3 DNA reads TGTGCCAGCAGCCCCGTAGCGGGGGCCGCTATTTTCTCCTACAATGAGCAGTTCTTC.

This chain connects TRBV24-1 to TRBJ1-1; a possible D gene is TRBD1 (6 bases). Germline CDR1 and CDR2: KGHDR and SFDVKD. V was pared by 2 bases and J by 4 bases, with 7 bases between. The CDR3 contains 13 residues. CDR3 in amino acids: CATSDSDSTEAFF. CDR3 DNA: TGTGCCACCAGTGATTCGGACAGCACTGAAGCTTTCTTT.

The chain is built from TRBV24-1 and TRBJ1-3; D is unresolved. The CDR3 loop spans 14 amino acids. The V gene lost 9 bases and the J gene lost 4 bases, with 15 bases spanning the gap. Germline-derived CDR1 and CDR2 are KGHDR and SFDVKD. CDR3 loop: CATPPLALGNTIYF. The CDR3 DNA follows: TGTGCCACCCCTCCCCTAGCCCTCGGAAACACCATATATTTT.

The genes are TRBV9 and TRBJ2-7; TRBD2 agrees at 9 bases. Germline trimming cut 0 bases from V and 8 bases from J; bases unmatched to any gene: 12. This CDR3 contains 16 residues. The germline CDR1 and CDR2 sequences are SGDLS and YYNGEE. The CDR3 here is CASSVAAGLASDQQYF. Written as DNA, the CDR3 is TGTGCCAGCAGCGTAGCCGCGGGACTAGCATCCGACCAGCAGTACTTC.

As for this clone: At one of its ends the junction is not consistent with the germline gene, which may arise from a read error. The DNA for the CDR3 is TGTGGCACCAGGTTCCCCAGGGTCTGCACTGAAGCTTTCTTT. Protein product: CGTRFPRVCTEAFF. This chain connects TRBV24-1 to TRBJ1-1; tentatively, D is TRBD1 (5 bases). The germline gives CDR1 KGHDR, CDR2 SFDVKD. The CDR3 loop spans 14 amino acids.

The chain links TRBV3-1 (or the pseudogene TRBV3-2) to TRBJ2-1; 8 nucleotides align to TRBD2. In germline, CDR1 is LGHDT, CDR2 YNNKEL (reference sequence). CDR3 length: 16 amino acids. V gave up 1 base and J gave up 3 bases; unmatched junction bases: 5. The CDR3 DNA is TGTGCCAGCAGCCAAGCAAGCGGGGGTAACTACAATGAGCAGTTCTTC. Translated, it gives CASSQASGGNYNEQFF.

The CDR3: CASSTSGTENQPQHF. CDR3 nucleotides: TGCGCCAGCAGCACGTCCGGGACAGAAAATCAGCCCCAGCATTTT. This sequence joins TRBV5-1 and TRBJ1-5, with TRBD1 identical over 7 bases. CDR1 SGHRS and CDR2 YFSETQ come from the germline V gene. CDR3 length equals 15 residues. The J segment lost 4 bases and the V segment lost 4 bases, leaving 8 bases of the junction unmatched. The full variable domain, in which reference TRBV5-1 and TRBJ1-5 provide the parts outside the CDR3, is KAGVTQTPRYLIKTRGQQVTLSCSPISGHRSVSWYQQTPGQGLQFLFEYFSETQRNKGNFPGRFSGRQFSNSRSEMNVSTLELGDSALYLCASSTSGTENQPQHFGDGTRLSIL.

The chain uses TRBV6-5 and TRBJ1-3, with D uncertain. The CDR3 is 14 residues long. Germline CDR1 reads MNHEY; CDR2 reads SVGAGI. Trimming took off 2 bases at V and 0 bases at J, with 5 bases between the two ends. The CDR3 loop is CASSYRGSGNTIYF. CDR3 sequence (DNA): TGTGCCAGCAGTTACCGGGGCTCTGGAAACACCATATATTTT.

This clone showed up just a few times. Relative to the germline gene, one junction end is altered; a read error may explain this. V usage is TRBV2 and J usage is TRBJ2-7; 7 positions agree with TRBD1. CDR1 SNHLY and CDR2 FYNNEI come from the germline V gene. This CDR3 has 14 amino acids. DNA for the CDR3: TGTGCCAGCAGCCGGGACAGAATCTCCCACGAGCAGTACTTC. Its protein is CASSRDRISHEQYF.

CDR3 coding DNA: TGCGCCAGCAGCCAAGATGGACTAGCTTGGGCCGGGGAGCTGTTTTTT. This codes for CASSQDGLAWAGELFF. The V and J genes are TRBV4-1 and TRBJ2-2; 8 bases fit TRBD2. Germline CDR1 MGHRA, CDR2 YSYEKL. The CDR3 loop spans 16 amino acids. The ends lost 0 bases at V and 6 bases at J; junction bases unmatched: 6.

This clone occurred once. The J gene is TRBJ1-4, the V gene TRBV15; D is uncertain. The CDR3 spans 16 residues. The V end was cut by 0 bases, the J end by 3 bases, with 11 bases between. CDR1 and CDR2 (germline): LNHNV, YYDKDF (reference sequence). The CDR3 reads CATSRDSYGSNEKLFF. In nucleotides, the CDR3 is TGTGCCACCAGCAGAGATTCGTACGGGTCTAATGAAAAACTGTTTTTT.

Regarding this clone: One end of the junction does not line up with germline, which may come from a read error. Written as DNA, the CDR3 is TGTGCCAGCAGCCAAGATCTGCCGGGATCTGGGAACACCATATATTTT. Its protein is CASSQDLPGSGNTIYF. V usage is TRBV14 and J usage is TRBJ1-3, with D unclear. In germline, CDR1 is SGHDN, CDR2 FVKESK. The CDR3 has 16 residues.

This chain links TRBV12-3 or TRBV12-4 with TRBJ1-2, with 10 bases matching TRBD1. V gave up 6 bases and J gave up 8 bases; unmatched junction bases: 6. The CDR3 contains 13 residues. The CDR3 DNA is TGTGCCAGCAGATTCGGGACAGGGGAGGGCTACACCTTC. Translated: CASRFGTGEGYTF.

The gene calls are TRBV27 and TRBJ1-5; D uncertain. The germline CDR1 and CDR2 sequences are MNHEY and SMNVEV (reference sequence). The V end was cut by 2 bases, the J end by 2 bases, with 13 bases between. The CDR3 runs 16 residues. This chain's CDR3 is CASSLNPSFGNQPQHF. DNA of the CDR3: TGTGCCAGCAGTTTAAACCCGAGTTTCGGCAATCAGCCCCAGCATTTT.

This chain links TRBV5-1 with TRBJ2-3; 9 bases align to TRBD1. CDR3 length: 16 residues. The junction had 4 bases not matched to a gene; V was cut back by 2 bases and J by 0 bases. The germline CDR1 and CDR2 sequences are SGHRS and YFSETQ. The DNA of the CDR3 is TGCGCCAGCAGCTTAACAGGGGGCTGGAGCACAGATACGCAGTATTTT. Translating it yields CASSLTGGWSTDTQYF.

The chain has TRBV18 and TRBJ1-3; 10 nucleotides match TRBD1. There are 16 residues in the CDR3. Germline V gene sequence: CDR1 KGHSH, CDR2 LQKENI. The V segment lost 3 bases and the J segment 4 bases; nucleotides outside the gene matches: 6. CDR3 region: CASSPVGQGSGNTIYF. CDR3 in DNA: TGTGCCAGCTCACCTGTGGGACAGGGGTCAGGAAACACCATATATTTT.